The clone carrying this TCR beta chain was counted only a few times. Its antigen is unidentified. The junction shows a germline mismatch at one end, possibly a read error. From germline, CDR1 is LGHNA and CDR2 YSLEER. CDR3 length: 15 amino acids. The PCR made use of 60 Vbeta and 13 Jbeta primers. Libraries were prepared by immunoSEQ multiplex PCR; TCRdb keeps only in-frame clonotypes and omits some of them. The sample yields over 100,000 clones, around nine tenths seen once. The data belong to a study of cytomegalovirus exposure and HLA in healthy donors. In the study overall: Ancestry clustering placed 81% of around 400 genotyped donors in the Caucasian-associated cluster. Whole-study results and caveats: When the data were analyzed later, several of the most significant clusters appeared to be linked to common viral pathogens. High sensitivity and specificity were reportedly achieved when the classifier diagnosed cytomegalovirus status. In a later analysis, the majority of CMV-associated beta chains seemingly showed HLA restriction.

The specimen was PBMCs. This rearrangement joins TRBV4-3 to TRBJ1-5, with D uncertain. The receptor was derived from a woman in her thirties in good health and CMV-seronegative. The CDR3 sequence is CASRQDRGGNQPQHF. CDR3 nucleotide sequence: TGCGCCAGCAGACAAGATCGGGGAGGCAATCAGCCCCAGCATTTT.